This note documents a single T cell receptor (beta chain) sequence. The antigen is unknown. PCR amplification relied on 60 Vbeta primers (plus 13 Jbeta primers). Generated by immunoSEQ multiplex PCR, the TCRdb table keeps only in-frame clones and is missing some. Among approximately 32,000 clones listed, around 80% were seen once. The sample originates from a study of cytomegalovirus exposure and HLA in healthy donors. Nominally healthy donors provided the samples, though records likely missed some immune exposures. Study-wide points: Prior analysis indicated that the majority of TCR beta V segments exhibited productivity approximately 87% or approximately 30% of the time. A later analysis by the authors found several of the most significant clusters apparently linked to common viral pathogens.

Sequencing input: PBMCs. The clonotype was recovered from a woman aged 18-35 years in good health and CMV-seronegative.

The chain's CDR3 is CASSFPDRGGYTF. The CDR3 region has the DNA TGTGCCAGTAGTTTCCCGGACAGGGGCGGCTACACCTTC. The chain carries TRBV19 and TRBJ1-2; 9 bases are shared with TRBD1. V shed 5 bases, J shed 8 bases, and the junction held 6 bases outside the gene matches. Germline-derived CDR1 and CDR2 are LNHDA and SQIVND (reference sequence). The CDR3 covers 13 residues.